These T cell receptor beta chains were read from a single sample in a study of cytomegalovirus exposure and HLA in healthy donors. The repertoire was sequenced with immunoSEQ multiplex PCR; TCRdb's copy has only in-frame clones and lacks some. The sample yields roughly 110,000 clones, around 85% seen once. The sample taken for sequencing was PBMCs. These receptors all stem from a man younger than 40 in good health and CMV-seronegative. Each CDR3 is given without its conserved first and last residue. Fields, in order: CDR3 length, J gene, clone size, V gene, CDR3 protein. Clone size is stated in some rows and not others, as once, few, many or a class when expanded.

length: 13
J: TRBJ2-5
size: -
V: TRBV19
CDR3: ASSIGLGRQETQY

length: 14
J: TRBJ2-7
size: -
V: TRBV13
CDR3: ASSTRTSGTPYEQY

length: 9
J: TRBJ2-1
size: -
V: TRBV30
CDR3: AWSHYNEQF

length: 11
J: TRBJ1-2
size: once
V: TRBV19
CDR3: ASSIKAGLGYT

length: 14
J: TRBJ2-3
size: -
V: TRBV13
CDR3: ASSSGLAGGPDTQY

length: 14
J: TRBJ2-7
size: -
V: TRBV4-1
CDR3: ASSQEPPKVRHEQY

length: 10
J: TRBJ2-2
size: -
V: TRBV5-1
CDR3: ASSLQGGELF

length: 13
J: TRBJ1-2
size: -
V: TRBV9
CDR3: ASSGPGQGRGGYT

length: 12
J: TRBJ2-3
size: few
V: TRBV6-4
CDR3: ASSTSGGADTQY

length: 12
J: TRBJ1-1
size: -
V: TRBV7-8
CDR3: ASSPTGTALEAF

length: 12
J: TRBJ1-3
size: -
V: TRBV29-1
CDR3: SVLVWEAGNTIY

length: 12
J: TRBJ1-2
size: few
V: TRBV5-1
CDR3: ASSRGSDNYGYT

length: 10
J: TRBJ2-5
size: -
V: TRBV11-2
CDR3: ASSVGGETQY

length: 11
J: TRBJ1-2
size: -
V: TRBV6-1
CDR3: ASRLTGDYGYT

length: 12
J: TRBJ2-5
size: -
V: TRBV10-1
CDR3: ASSDRGAEETQY